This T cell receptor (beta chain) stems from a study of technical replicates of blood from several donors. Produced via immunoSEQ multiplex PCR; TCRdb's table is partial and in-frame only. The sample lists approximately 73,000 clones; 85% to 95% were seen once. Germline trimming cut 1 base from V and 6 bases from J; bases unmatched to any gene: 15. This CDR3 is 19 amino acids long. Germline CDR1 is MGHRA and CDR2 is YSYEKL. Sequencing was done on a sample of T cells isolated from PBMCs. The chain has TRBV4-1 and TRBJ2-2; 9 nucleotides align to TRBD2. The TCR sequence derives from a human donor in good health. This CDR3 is CASSQVFSGRYIGPGELFF. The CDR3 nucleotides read TGCGCCAGCAGCCAAGTTTTTAGCGGGAGATACATCGGACCCGGGGAGCTGTTTTTT.